This T cell receptor beta chain was recovered during a study of blood T cell repertoires in COVID-19. The V gene's germline CDR1 is MGHDK and CDR2 SYGVNS. This CDR3 is 15 amino acids long. V was trimmed by 2 bases and J by 4 bases, leaving 14 bases between them. Profiled with immunoSEQ multiplex PCR; TCRdb holds only in-frame clones, not every one. The sample lists more than 300,000 clones, approximately 91% occurring once. V is TRBV25-1 and J is TRBJ1-1; D may be TRBD1 (6 bases). The sequenced material came from PBMCs or T cells enriched from blood (not recorded which). This TCR came from a woman aged 40 to 50 who had been exposed to COVID-19. The chain's CDR3 is CASSEETGRGTEAFF. CDR3 in DNA: TGTGCCAGCAGTGAAGAGACAGGTCGGGGCACTGAAGCTTTCTTT.